One and the same sample provided the 27 T cell receptor beta chains below, sequenced in a study of blood T cell repertoires in COVID-19. TCRdb keeps only in-frame clones here, not all; method: immunoSEQ multiplex PCR. Among under 250,000 clones listed, over 75% were seen once. The sample taken for sequencing was PBMCs or T cells enriched from blood (not recorded which). Receptor source: a woman younger than 30 in a cohort exposed to, infected with or recovered from COVID-19 (not recorded which).

This chain uses TRBV7-2 with TRBJ1-2; TRBD1 agrees at 8 bases. CDR1 and CDR2 (germline): SGHTA, FQGNSA. J lost 8 bases, V lost 4 bases, and 12 bases had no gene match. The CDR3 contains 15 residues. The CDR3 loop reads CASSSTRTGTSGYTF. CDR3 nucleotides: TGTGCCAGCAGCTCGACCCGGACAGGGACCTCCGGCTACACCTTC. The variable domain in full, completed from reference TRBV7-2 and TRBJ1-2, reads GAGVSQSPSNKVTEKGKDVELRCDPISGHTALYWYRQSLGQGLEFLIYFQGNSAPDKSGLPSDRFSAERTGGSVSTLTIQRTQQEDSAVYLCASSSTRTGTSGYTFGSGTRLTVV.

The chain joins TRBV7-2 to TRBJ2-2; 7 positions match TRBD1. The CDR3 runs 16 residues. With V trimmed by 2 bases and J by 7 bases, 10 bases remained unmatched. Germline V lookup: CDR1 SGHTA, CDR2 FQGNSA. The DNA of the CDR3 is TGTGCCAGCAGCTTATATGGGACAGATACTAGCGGGGAGCTGTTTTTT. Encoded protein: CASSLYGTDTSGELFF.

The chain links TRBV12-5 to TRBJ1-1; perhaps TRBD1 as D (6 bases). Germline V CDR1 and CDR2: LGHNT, FRNRAP. The CDR3 covers 12 residues. V lost 3 bases to trimming and J lost 4 bases, with 6 bases between them. The chain's CDR3 is CASGLGGTEAFF. The CDR3 coding sequence is TGTGCTAGTGGTTTAGGGGGCACTGAAGCTTTCTTT.

This clone came up a few times. The rearrangement links TRBV18 to TRBJ1-5; 11 bases match TRBD1. This CDR3 contains 15 residues. The J segment lost 2 bases and the V segment lost 5 bases, leaving 2 bases of the junction unmatched. Germline CDR1 KGHSH, CDR2 LQKENI. The CDR3: CASSRTGGGNQPQHF. The CDR3 DNA reads as TGTGCCAGCTCAAGGACAGGGGGCGGCAATCAGCCCCAGCATTTT.

The gene calls are TRBV15 and TRBJ1-6; 11 nucleotides line up with TRBD1. The CDR3 consists of 17 residues. The V gene end was trimmed by 5 bases and the J gene end by 1 base; junction bases not matched to a gene: 4. Germline V CDR1 and CDR2: LNHNV, YYDKDF (reference sequence). The CDR3 sequence is CATSQGTGGSYNSPLHF. The CDR3, as DNA: TGTGCCACCAGCCAGGGGACAGGGGGGTCCTATAATTCACCCCTCCACTTT. The full variable domain, rest sourced from reference TRBV15 and TRBJ1-6, is DAMVIQNPRYQVTQFGKPVTLSCSQTLNHNVMYWYQQKSSQAPKLLFHYYDKDFNNEADTPDNFQSRRPNTSFCFLDIRSPGLGDTAMYLCATSQGTGGSYNSPLHFGNGTRLTVT.

This chain uses TRBV5-1 with TRBJ2-5; 7 nucleotides agree with TRBD2. V lost 0 bases, J lost 2 bases, and 4 bases stayed unmatched. This CDR3 contains 15 residues. CDR1 is SGHRS and CDR2 is YFSETQ in the germline V gene. The CDR3 region is CASSLVGRVQETQYF. In DNA, the CDR3 is TGCGCCAGCAGCTTGGTTGGGAGGGTACAAGAGACCCAGTACTTC.

The chain joins TRBV19 to TRBJ2-2; 9 nucleotides align to TRBD2. Germline CDR1 and CDR2: LNHDA and SQIVND (reference sequence). J lost 7 bases, V lost 7 bases, and 7 bases had no gene match. CDR3 length equals 14 residues. Written as DNA, the CDR3 is TGTGCCAGTACAGGCAGAGCGGGGGGCGGGGAGCTGTTTTTT. Its translation: CASTGRAGGGELFF.

This chain connects TRBV7-3 to TRBJ2-2; 11 positions match TRBD2. The CDR3 contains 17 residues. Germline CDR1 and CDR2: SGHTA and FQGTGA. The J segment lost 1 base and the V segment lost 5 bases, leaving 6 bases of the junction unmatched. CDR3 sequence reads: CASSLLAGGLNTGELFF. As DNA, the CDR3 is TGTGCCAGCAGCCTTTTAGCGGGAGGGTTGAACACCGGGGAGCTGTTTTTT.

The rearrangement joins TRBV18 to TRBJ2-3; D gene uncertain. Germline CDR1 reads KGHSH; CDR2 reads LQKENI. Trimming stripped 2 bases from V and 2 bases from J, with 8 bases between. The CDR3 length is 14 residues. CDR3 nucleotides: TGTGCCAGCTCACCAGCGGCCTACACAGATACGCAGTATTTT. It codes for CASSPAAYTDTQYF.

The rearrangement links TRBV4-1 to TRBJ1-1, with a possible D match to TRBD1 (6 bases). Germline CDR1 MGHRA, CDR2 YSYEKL. V was trimmed by 2 bases and J by 5 bases, leaving 15 bases between them. The CDR3 extends over 15 amino acids. The CDR3 loop is CASSQSFQGWTEAFF. CDR3 DNA: TGCGCCAGCAGCCAATCTTTTCAGGGGTGGACTGAAGCTTTCTTT.

The gene calls are TRBV27 and TRBJ2-7, with D possibly being TRBD2 (5 bases). Germline assignment: CDR1 MNHEY and CDR2 SMNVEV (reference sequence). The CDR3 runs to 12 residues. Between the trimmed V and J ends, which lost 6 bases and 5 bases, there was a span of 11 bases. The CDR3 here is CASSLLVHEQYF. In DNA form, the CDR3 reads TGTGCCAGCAGCCTACTAGTACACGAGCAGTACTTC.

This clone was observed a handful of times. CDR3 amino acids: CASSLRGGWNQETQYF. Here the CDR3 DNA reads TGTGCCAGCAGCTTACGGGGTGGTTGGAACCAAGAGACCCAGTACTTC. The chain has TRBV11-2 and TRBJ2-5; the D gene is possibly TRBD2 (5 bases). V gave up 2 bases and J gave up 0 bases, with 13 bases separating them. Germline CDR1 SGHAT, CDR2 FQNNGV. CDR3 size: 16 residues.

The V gene is TRBV13, the J gene TRBJ1-6, with D possibly matching TRBD1 (5 bases). V was clipped by 3 bases and J by 9 bases, with 12 bases between them. The CDR3 sequence is 14 residues long. Germline CDR1 and CDR2: PRHDT and FYEKMQ (reference sequence). CDR3 coding DNA: TGTGCCAGCAGCTTCCGGGGGAAGGGTTCACCCCTCCACTTT. Residues: CASSFRGKGSPLHF.

J is TRBJ2-3 and V is TRBV18; 12 nucleotides line up with TRBD1. V trimming: 2 bases; J trimming: 5 bases; junction bases outside the gene matches: 5. The CDR3 totals 16 residues. Germline assignment: CDR1 KGHSH and CDR2 LQKENI. CDR3 amino acids: CASSPRDRGRVDTQYF. In DNA, the CDR3 is TGTGCCAGCTCACCAAGGGACAGGGGGCGTGTAGATACGCAGTATTTT.

The V call is TRBV5-1, the J call TRBJ2-2; the match to TRBD1 covers 7 bases. V gave up 4 bases and J gave up 4 bases; unmatched junction bases: 7. The CDR3 consists of 15 residues. Looked up from germline, CDR1 is SGHRS and CDR2 is YFSETQ. CDR3 amino acids: CASSSATGFTGELFF. CDR3 nucleotides: TGCGCCAGCAGCAGTGCGACAGGGTTCACCGGGGAGCTGTTTTTT.

V gene TRBV6-5 combines with J gene TRBJ2-3, with a weak D call TRBD2 (5 bases). The germline CDR1 and CDR2 sequences are MNHEY and SVGAGI. Trimming shortened V by 10 bases and J by 1 base, and 15 bases separated the two germline ends. The CDR3 covers 14 residues. The CDR3 sequence is CATYQKGGTDTQYF. Written as DNA, the CDR3 is TGTGCCACTTATCAAAAGGGAGGCACAGATACGCAGTATTTT.

The CDR3: CASSLPSLYLGYTF. DNA of the CDR3: TGTGCCAGCAGTTTACCCAGTCTTTATCTTGGCTACACCTTC. This rearrangement joins TRBV28 to TRBJ1-2; D call uncertain. V was trimmed by 2 bases and J by 7 bases, leaving 14 bases between them. This CDR3 spans 14 amino acids. CDR1 is MDHEN, CDR2 SYDVKM, per germline.

This chain connects TRBV11-2 to TRBJ1-1; perhaps TRBD1 as D (5 bases). The CDR3 loop spans 13 amino acids. V shed 1 base and J shed 8 bases, with 11 bases lying between them. Germline V gene sequence: CDR1 SGHAT, CDR2 FQNNGV. CDR3 protein: CASSLVGGAEAFF. CDR3 nucleotide sequence: TGTGCCAGCAGCTTAGTGGGAGGGGCAGAAGCTTTCTTT.

The rearrangement links TRBV5-1 to TRBJ1-6, with a weak D call TRBD1 (5 bases). The ends were cut back, 0 bases at V and 7 bases at J, with 14 bases in the middle. This CDR3 comprises 16 residues. CDR1 is SGHRS and CDR2 is YFSETQ in the germline V gene. CDR3 sequence: CASSLGGRGSNSPLHF. DNA of the CDR3: TGCGCCAGCAGCTTGGGAGGGAGGGGCAGCAATTCACCCCTCCACTTT.

The chain carries TRBV14 and TRBJ2-1; D gene ambiguous. Germline V gene sequence: CDR1 SGHDN, CDR2 FVKESK. Trimming left V 2 bases short and J 9 bases short, with 11 bases between. This CDR3 spans 13 amino acids. Here the CDR3 reads CASSQYLTGEQFF. The CDR3 nucleotides read TGTGCCAGCAGCCAATATTTGACGGGTGAGCAGTTCTTC.

The sample holds one count of this clone. The V and J genes are TRBV6-5 and TRBJ2-7; D might be TRBD2 (5 bases). Germline values: CDR1 MNHEY, CDR2 SVGAGI. Trimming pared 4 bases from V and 0 bases from J, leaving 13 bases between. The CDR3 spans 15 residues. The CDR3 nucleotides are TGTGCCAGCAGTTCCTTAGCGTGGAGCTCCTACGAGCAGTACTTC. Its translation is CASSSLAWSSYEQYF.

This chain connects TRBV6-6 to TRBJ1-1; possible D gene TRBD1, 5 bases. Trimming pared 4 bases from V and 5 bases from J, leaving 11 bases between. The CDR3 loop spans 13 amino acids. The germline V gene encodes CDR1 MNHNY and CDR2 SVGAGI (reference sequence). CDR3 amino acids: CASSSTDSTEAFF. The CDR3 DNA follows: TGTGCCAGCAGTTCCACAGACAGTACTGAAGCTTTCTTT.

The chain combines TRBV5-4 with TRBJ2-7; 8 bases match TRBD1. CDR1 and CDR2 (germline): SGHNT, YYREEE (reference sequence). The CDR3 has 15 amino acids. V shed 0 bases and J 3 bases; nucleotides not matched to a gene: 5. The CDR3 protein is CASSLVRTGFYEQYF. Here the CDR3 DNA reads TGTGCCAGCAGCTTGGTCCGGACAGGGTTCTACGAGCAGTACTTC. Full variable domain (outside the CDR3, taken from reference TRBV5-4 and TRBJ2-7): ETGVTQSPTHLIKTRGQQVTLRCSSQSGHNTVSWYQQALGQGPQFIFQYYREEENGRGNFPPRFSGLQFPNYSSELNVNALELDDSALYLCASSLVRTGFYEQYFGPGTRLTVT.

The chain uses TRBV5-1 and TRBJ2-5; D is ambiguous. The CDR3 loop spans 12 amino acids. CDR1 is SGHRS, CDR2 YFSETQ, per germline. V lost 1 base, J lost 5 bases, and 6 bases lay in between. CDR3 coding DNA: TGCGCCAGCAGCTTGATCGGTGAGACCCAGTACTTC. It yields the protein CASSLIGETQYF.

The V call is TRBV7-9, the J call TRBJ1-5, with D unresolved. Germline V gives CDR1 SEHNR, CDR2 FQNEAQ (reference sequence). V lost 8 bases to trimming and J lost 7 bases, with 9 bases between them. The length of the CDR3 is 11 residues. CDR3 residues: CASGVEQPQHF. CDR3 nucleotide sequence: TGTGCCAGCGGAGTTGAACAGCCCCAGCATTTT. The full variable domain, its missing parts supplied by reference TRBV7-9 and TRBJ1-5, is DTGVSQNPRHKITKRGQNVTFRCDPISEHNRLYWYRQTLGQGPEFLTYFQNEAQLEKSRLLSDRFSAERPKGSFSTLEIQRTEQGDSAMYLCASGVEQPQHFGDGTRLSIL.

This rearrangement joins TRBV10-3 to TRBJ2-1, with 10 bases fitting TRBD2. The CDR3 has 14 residues. V trimming: 9 bases; J trimming: 9 bases; junction bases outside the gene matches: 11. CDR1 is ENHRY, CDR2 SYGVKD, per germline. CDR3 sequence (DNA): TGTGCCATGAGGTCTAGCGGGAGTTTTGTTGAGCAGTTCTTC. It yields the protein CAMRSSGSFVEQFF.

A few counts support this clone. This chain joins TRBV27 and TRBJ1-1; 8 bases are a match to TRBD1. This CDR3 spans 16 amino acids. From germline, CDR1 is MNHEY and CDR2 SMNVEV (reference sequence). The junction had 7 bases not matched to a gene; V was cut back by 4 bases and J by 0 bases. Here the CDR3 DNA reads TGTGCCAGCAGTTACCGACAGGGGACCATGAACACTGAAGCTTTCTTT. Translation gives CASSYRQGTMNTEAFF.